This is a list of T cell receptor beta chains from one sample in a study of Ad26.COV2.S vaccination and SARS-CoV-2 variants. Sequencing used immunoSEQ multiplex PCR; TCRdb keeps in-frame clones, though not all of them. The table shows roughly 500,000 clones, with roughly 89% occurring only once. The material was peripheral blood, obtained in a trial of Ad26.COV2.S vaccine versus placebo. Source of these receptors: a person between 18 and 65 years old who received the Ad26.COV2.S COVID-19 vaccine or a placebo. Each CDR3 is given with its conserved first and last residue. D genes are given only for firm matches. Some rows mark clone size as missing; the rest say once, few, many or name a class of expanded clone.

cdr3_length d_call clone_size j_call v_call cdr3_aa cdr3_nt
15 TRBD2 . TRBJ2-5 TRBV29-1 CSAMPLAGEQETQYF TGCAGCGCCATGCCTCTAGCGGGGGAACAAGAGACCCAGTACTTC
13 TRBD1 . TRBJ1-1 TRBV5-1 CASSRDRGTEAFF TGCGCCAGCAGCAGGGACAGGGGCACTGAAGCTTTCTTT
12 . . TRBJ2-1 TRBV2 CASRERALEQFF TGTGCCAGCAGGGAACGGGCTCTCGAGCAGTTCTTC
17 TRBD2 . TRBJ2-1 TRBV27 CASTGWTSGADYNEQFF TGTGCCAGCACTGGTTGGACTAGCGGGGCGGACTACAATGAGCAGTTCTTC
15 TRBD1 . TRBJ1-1 TRBV4-3 CASSPDRTGGLGAFF TGCGCCAGCAGCCCAGACCGGACAGGGGGTTTAGGAGCTTTCTTT
17 . . TRBJ2-1 TRBV9 CASSVDLGSGSYNEQFF TGTGCCAGCAGCGTAGATCTAGGGAGCGGGTCCTACAATGAGCAGTTCTTC
14 TRBD2 . TRBJ2-7 TRBV6-2/TRBV6-3 CASSYSGGRREQYF TGTGCCAGCAGTTACAGCGGGGGCCGAAGGGAGCAGTACTTC
17 . . TRBJ1-5 TRBV27 CASSTNWDLLLNQPQHF TGTGCCAGCAGCACCAACTGGGACCTCCTGCTCAATCAGCCCCAGCATTTT
15 . . TRBJ2-5 TRBV30 CAWSPPRFGGETQYF TGTGCCTGGAGTCCACCCAGGTTTGGGGGAGAGACCCAGTACTTC
14 . . TRBJ2-2 TRBV7-2 CASSGNRGPGELFF TGTGCCAGCAGCGGAAACCGGGGCCCCGGGGAGCTGTTTTTT
16 TRBD1 once TRBJ1-4 TRBV7-8 CASGTGPGATNEKLFF TGTGCCAGCGGGACAGGTCCGGGGGCAACTAATGAAAAACTGTTTTTT
13 . few TRBJ2-7 TRBV6-2/TRBV6-3 CASSYSSVREQYF TGTGCCAGCAGTTACTCGAGTGTCCGCGAGCAGTACTTC
15 . . TRBJ1-1 TRBV28 CASSPLPRGYTEAFF TGTGCCAGCAGTCCCCTCCCCCGGGGATACACTGAAGCTTTCTTT
15 TRBD1 few TRBJ2-5 TRBV27 CASSWDRARSETQYF TGTGCCAGCAGTTGGGACAGGGCCCGATCGGAGACCCAGTACTTC
13 . . TRBJ1-2 TRBV6-5 CASRRTESDGYTF TGTGCCAGCAGACGGACGGAGAGCGACGGCTACACCTTC
17 . . TRBJ2-1 TRBV7-3 CASSLRVVAGEGNEQFF TGTGCCAGCAGCTTAAGGGTGGTGGCAGGGGAGGGTAATGAGCAGTTCTTC